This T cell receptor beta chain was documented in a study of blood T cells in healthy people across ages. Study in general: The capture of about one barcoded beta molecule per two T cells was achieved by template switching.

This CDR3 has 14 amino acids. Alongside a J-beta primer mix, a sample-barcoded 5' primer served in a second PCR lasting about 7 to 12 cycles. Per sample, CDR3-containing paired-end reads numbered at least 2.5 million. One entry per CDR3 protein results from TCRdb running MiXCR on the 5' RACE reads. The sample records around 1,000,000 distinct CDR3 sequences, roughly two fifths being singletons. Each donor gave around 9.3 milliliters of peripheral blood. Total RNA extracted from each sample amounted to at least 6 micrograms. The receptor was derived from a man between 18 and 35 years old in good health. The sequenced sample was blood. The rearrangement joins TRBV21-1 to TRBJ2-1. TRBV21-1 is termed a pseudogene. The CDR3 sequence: CASRNSGNYNEQFF. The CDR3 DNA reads TGTGCCAGCAGGAATAGCGGGAATTACAATGAGCAGTTCTTC.